This T cell receptor beta chain was sequenced for a study of T-cell memory formation after mild COVID-19. Study-wide context: TCR clusters were largely donor specific. Study conclusions and caveats: Shrinking CD4+ clones were chiefly CM and EM; CD8+ ones were chiefly EMRA. CD4/CD8 balance characterized clones contracting day 15 to 85, and CD4+ skew characterized later expanders.

The table lists this clonotype with a few counts. Its antigen is unidentified. There are 17 residues in the CDR3. CDR1 is SGHTA and CDR2 is FQGNSA in the germline V gene. V was pared by 4 bases and J by 8 bases, with 23 bases between. The 5'RACE method, run with constant-segment primers, produced TCR alpha and TCR beta cDNA libraries (carrying sample barcodes and UMIs). TCRdb fed the 5' RACE reads into MiXCR, producing one record per CDR3 protein. This table holds just under 550,000 distinct CDR3 sequences, roughly 21% found once. This chain links TRBV7-2 with TRBJ2-2, with D possibly being TRBD2 (6 bases). The sequence was obtained from an adult woman who had mild COVID-19 (a few samples of this study predate the infection). Cell type and time point are not known. Sequencing used PBMCs or a T cell subset sorted from them (not recorded which). The CDR3, as DNA: TGTGCCAGCAGCTCCGCCGGGACTCCGCGACCGTCGGGGGAGCTGTTTTTT. It is translated as CASSSAGTPRPSGELFF. The whole variable domain, filled in from reference TRBV7-2 and TRBJ2-2, reads GAGVSQSPSNKVTEKGKDVELRCDPISGHTALYWYRQSLGQGLEFLIYFQGNSAPDKSGLPSDRFSAERTGGSVSTLTIQRTQQEDSAVYLCASSSAGTPRPSGELFFGEGSRLTVL.